Listed here is a single TCR beta chain. Its antigen is unknown. This sample is part of a study of shared clonotypes between healthy human individuals. Findings of the study overall: Generation probabilities were higher for clonotypes shared across all four sorted-subset donors than for unshared ones. Memory subsets generally showed lower estimated richness than naive subsets.

From CD4+ cells came CD45RA+ naive and CD45RA-negative memory subsets. In replicate PCRs of sorted subsets, roughly 210 ng DNA, tens of thousands of T cell genomes, was used. Clones were sequenced by immunoSEQ multiplex PCR, and TCRdb holds only the in-frame ones, with some missing. The profile shows approximately 2.5 million clones, around 90% of them singletons. The TCR comes from a man between 18 and 29 years old in good health. What was sequenced was naive CD4+ T cells sorted from blood. Subset described: CD45RA+ positively selected.

The CDR3 region is CASSTDSPGTGELFF. The CDR3 DNA sequence: TGTGCCAGTAGTACCGACAGCCCTGGCACCGGGGAGCTGTTTTTT. The V call is TRBV19, the J call TRBJ2-2; a possible D gene is TRBD1 (5 bases). V shed 4 bases and J shed 4 bases, with 13 bases lying between them. Germline V gives CDR1 LNHDA, CDR2 SQIVND (reference sequence). CDR3 length: 15 residues. Full variable domain (rest looked up from reference TRBV19 and TRBJ2-2): DGGITQSPKYLFRKEGQNVTLSCEQNLNHDAMYWYRQDPGQGLRLIYYSQIVNDFQKGDIAEGYSVSREKKESFPLTVTSAQKNPTAFYLCASSTDSPGTGELFFGEGSRLTVL.